The 27 T cell receptor beta chains in this list originate from one sample, sequenced in a study of radiotherapy plus CTLA-4 blockade in lung cancer. Measured with immunoSEQ multiplex PCR; TCRdb has only the in-frame clones, and not every one. The repertoire holds 55,000 or so clones, with roughly 79% as singletons. Sequenced material: peripheral blood, taken from a patient treated with radiotherapy plus ipilimumab. Receptors originate from a human donor with non-small cell lung cancer whose response to radiotherapy plus ipilimumab could not be evaluated.

CDR3 amino acids: CASSPADNSPLHF. The DNA for the CDR3 is TGTGCCAGCTCACCGGCGGATAATTCACCCCTCCACTTT. The V gene is TRBV18, the J gene TRBJ1-6; unclear D gene. The germline V gene encodes CDR1 KGHSH and CDR2 LQKENI. The ends were cut back, 3 bases at V and 5 bases at J, with 5 bases in the middle. The CDR3 totals 13 residues.

V usage is TRBV11-2 and J usage is TRBJ2-5; D perhaps matches TRBD2 (6 bases). Germline CDR1 SGHAT, CDR2 FQNNGV. This CDR3 has 13 amino acids. The V end was cut by 3 bases, the J end by 5 bases, with 10 bases between. CDR3 region: CASSFPGGETQYF. CDR3 sequence (DNA): TGTGCCAGCAGCTTTCCCGGAGGGGAGACCCAGTACTTC.

J is TRBJ2-7 and V is TRBV7-6; 13 bases align to TRBD2. From germline, CDR1 is SGHVS and CDR2 FNYEAQ. This CDR3 is built from 15 residues. The J segment lost 3 bases and the V segment lost 5 bases, leaving 4 bases of the junction unmatched. The DNA for the CDR3 is TGTGCCAGCAGCACCACTAGCGGGGGGGACTACGAGCAGTACTTC. This gives the protein CASSTTSGGDYEQYF.

A remark on this clone: Other DNA sequences in this sample translate to the same CDR3. The chain couples TRBV5-1 to TRBJ2-6; a possible D gene is TRBD2 (5 bases). Trimming took off 4 bases at V and 0 bases at J, with 17 bases between the two ends. Germline lookup yields CDR1 SGHRS and CDR2 YFSETQ. The CDR3 is 18 amino acids. CDR3 region: CASSPERGRLSGANVLTF. The CDR3 nucleotides are TGCGCCAGCAGCCCGGAACGGGGTCGCCTCTCTGGGGCCAACGTCCTGACTTTC.

This clone was seen once. CDR3 sequence (DNA): TGTGCCAGCAGCTTAAGGGCGGGGCTAGCGGGAGTACCGTACTTC. As protein: CASSLRAGLAGVPYF. This chain uses TRBV5-4 with TRBJ2-5; 10 nucleotides align to TRBD2. The CDR3 consists of 15 residues. Germline CDR1 and CDR2: SGHNT and YYREEE (reference sequence). V gave up 2 bases and J gave up 13 bases; unmatched junction bases: 14.

The chain carries TRBV19 and TRBJ1-1; D not resolved. Germline V gene data show CDR1 as LNHDA and CDR2 as SQIVND (reference sequence). The V end lost 7 bases, the J end lost 1 base, and 10 bases lay between the germline ends. The CDR3 sequence is 13 residues long. CDR3 coding DNA: TGTGCCAGTAAGCAGACAAGGAACACTGAAGCTTTCTTT. It yields the protein CASKQTRNTEAFF. The entire variable domain, with the rest obtained from reference TRBV19 and TRBJ1-1, is as follows: DGGITQSPKYLFRKEGQNVTLSCEQNLNHDAMYWYRQDPGQGLRLIYYSQIVNDFQKGDIAEGYSVSREKKESFPLTVTSAQKNPTAFYLCASKQTRNTEAFFGQGTRLTVV.

This sequence joins TRBV7-9 and TRBJ2-5; 12 nucleotides match TRBD2. The germline CDR1 and CDR2 sequences are SEHNR and FQNEAQ (reference sequence). This CDR3 comprises 17 residues. Trimming removed 5 bases from V and 1 base from J; junction bases left unmatched: 8. Here the CDR3 reads CASSPELLAGGQETQYF. CDR3 nucleotides: TGTGCCAGCAGCCCGGAGTTACTAGCGGGAGGCCAAGAGACCCAGTACTTC.

CDR3 sequence (DNA): TGTGCCAGCAGCTTAGCCCCGGACACAAACTATGGCTACACCTTC. Residues: CASSLAPDTNYGYTF. The rearrangement uses TRBV7-2 and TRBJ1-2, with D possibly TRBD1 on 5 matching bases. Germline CDR1 SGHTA, CDR2 FQGNSA. The V end lost 0 bases, the J end lost 2 bases, and 10 bases lay between the germline ends. The CDR3 is made up of 15 amino acids.

The V and J genes are TRBV18 and TRBJ1-3; 8 nucleotides match TRBD1. After removal of 0 bases from V and 4 bases from J, the junction contained 5 bases not matched to a gene. CDR3 size: 16 residues. Germline lookup yields CDR1 KGHSH and CDR2 LQKENI. CDR3 nucleotide sequence: TGTGCCAGCTCACCACCGGGCAGGGGGCGAGGAAACACCATATATTTT. The encoded protein is CASSPPGRGRGNTIYF. The entire variable domain, with the rest obtained from reference TRBV18 and TRBJ1-3, is as follows: NAGVMQNPRHLVRRRGQEARLRCSPMKGHSHVYWYRQLPEEGLKFMVYLQKENIIDESGMPKERFSAEFPKEGPSILRIQQVVRGDSAAYFCASSPPGRGRGNTIYFGEGSWLTVV.

V gene TRBV6-1 combines with J gene TRBJ2-7, with 11 bases aligning to TRBD2. Looked up from germline, CDR1 is MNHNS and CDR2 is SASEGT. The V and J ends lost 7 bases and 1 base, in that order; junction bases with no gene match: 3. The CDR3 covers 14 residues. The CDR3 is CASNLAGGSYEQYF. The CDR3 DNA sequence: TGTGCCAGCAATTTAGCGGGGGGGTCCTACGAGCAGTACTTC.

The chain is built from TRBV19 and TRBJ2-5, with a possible D match to TRBD2 (8 bases). The CDR3 has 17 amino acids. CDR1 is LNHDA and CDR2 is SQIVND in the germline V gene (reference sequence). Trimming pared 6 bases from V and 1 base from J, leaving 21 bases between. DNA for the CDR3: TGTGCCAGTAGCGACAGGGTAAAAGCGGGAGCCCAAGAGACCCAGTACTTC. Translating gives CASSDRVKAGAQETQYF.

This chain joins TRBV30 and TRBJ2-5; TRBD2 aligns across 10 bases. The CDR3 consists of 14 residues. Germline V gives CDR1 GTSNPN, CDR2 SVGIG (reference sequence). The V and J ends lost 2 bases and 4 bases, in that order; junction bases with no gene match: 4. This CDR3 reads CAWSLAGARETQYF. The CDR3, as DNA: TGTGCCTGGAGTCTAGCGGGAGCCAGAGAGACCCAGTACTTC. Variable domain in full (rest from reference TRBV30 and TRBJ2-5): SQTIHQWPATLVQPVGSPLSLECTVEGTSNPNLYWYRQAAGRGLQLLFYSVGIGQISSEVPQNLSASRPQDRQFILSSKKLLLSDSGFYLCAWSLAGARETQYFGPGTRLLVL.

The chain combines TRBV7-6 with TRBJ1-5; D gene unclear. The germline V and J ends were trimmed by 2 bases and 7 bases, with 9 bases remaining between them. CDR1 and CDR2 from the germline V gene are SGHVS and FNYEAQ. The CDR3 is made up of 13 amino acids. This CDR3 is CASSLSQTQPQHF. Written as DNA, the CDR3 is TGTGCCAGCAGCTTAAGCCAGACACAGCCCCAGCATTTT.

The J gene is TRBJ1-1, the V gene TRBV7-9, with D unresolved. V lost 8 bases to trimming and J lost 2 bases, with 12 bases between them. The CDR3 loop spans 13 amino acids. Germline V gene lookup returns CDR1 SEHNR and CDR2 FQNEAQ (reference sequence). The CDR3 region is CASHGLINTEAFF. The CDR3, as DNA: TGTGCCAGCCACGGACTGATAAACACTGAAGCTTTCTTT.

The chain has TRBV5-1 and TRBJ2-7, with 10 bases lining up with TRBD1. The germline gives CDR1 SGHRS, CDR2 YFSETQ. V was clipped by 4 bases and J by 5 bases; unmatched bases: 6. The CDR3 consists of 14 residues. The CDR3 region is CASSTGQGGDEQYF. CDR3 coding DNA: TGCGCCAGCAGCACAGGACAGGGGGGGGACGAGCAGTACTTC. The full variable domain, its missing parts supplied by reference TRBV5-1 and TRBJ2-7, is KAGVTQTPRYLIKTRGQQVTLSCSPISGHRSVSWYQQTPGQGLQFLFEYFSETQRNKGNFPGRFSGRQFSNSRSEMNVSTLELGDSALYLCASSTGQGGDEQYFGPGTRLTVT.

This chain uses TRBV9 with TRBJ2-5, with TRBD1 matching 9 bases. Germline V gives CDR1 SGDLS, CDR2 YYNGEE. The length of the CDR3 is 15 residues. The V gene end was trimmed by 4 bases and the J gene end by 7 bases; junction bases not matched to a gene: 11. The CDR3 DNA reads as TGTGCCAGCAGCCAGAGGGGACAGGGAAGGGGGACCCAGTACTTC. Translation: CASSQRGQGRGTQYF.

Note on this clone: This same CDR3 is encoded by further DNA sequences in the sample. The gene calls are TRBV5-1 and TRBJ2-3; 11 bases line up with TRBD1. Germline V gene sequence: CDR1 SGHRS, CDR2 YFSETQ. The CDR3 covers 14 residues. V trimming: 2 bases; J trimming: 6 bases; junction bases outside the gene matches: 2. The CDR3 bases are TGCGCCAGCAGCTTTGGACAGGGGGCGGATACGCAGTATTTT. Translation: CASSFGQGADTQYF.

The chain joins TRBV28 to TRBJ2-7; D uncertain. This CDR3 has 11 residues. From germline, CDR1 is MDHEN and CDR2 SYDVKM. Trimming left V 3 bases short and J 4 bases short, with 4 bases between. The CDR3 DNA reads as TGTGCCAGCAGTTTGAGATACGAGCAGTACTTC. Its translation: CASSLRYEQYF.

CDR3 loop: CATRGTINTEAFF. Written as DNA, the CDR3 is TGTGCCACCAGGGGGACAATTAACACTGAAGCTTTCTTT. The genes are TRBV15 and TRBJ1-1; a possible D gene is TRBD1 (6 bases). V lost 6 bases, J lost 2 bases, and 10 bases lay in between. The CDR3 is 13 residues long. Germline V gives CDR1 LNHNV, CDR2 YYDKDF (reference sequence).

This clone was picked up a small number of times. The rearrangement joins TRBV25-1 to TRBJ1-2; D remains unclear. V was pared by 3 bases and J by 4 bases, with 9 bases between. The germline V gene encodes CDR1 MGHDK and CDR2 SYGVNS. There are 13 residues in the CDR3. The CDR3 bases are TGTGCCAGCAGTGACCCGGGGATCTATGGCTACACCTTC. Its protein is CASSDPGIYGYTF.

The rearrangement uses TRBV9 and TRBJ2-5, with a possible D match to TRBD2 (6 bases). CDR1 and CDR2 from the germline V gene are SGDLS and YYNGEE. The length of the CDR3 is 16 residues. Trimming pared 4 bases from V and 1 base from J, leaving 17 bases between. The CDR3 spells CASSPGSGTFQETQYF. CDR3 nucleotide sequence: TGTGCCAGCAGCCCAGGCTCCGGGACTTTCCAAGAGACCCAGTACTTC.

The chain uses TRBV14 and TRBJ2-1, with 9 nucleotides matching TRBD2. The J segment lost 7 bases and the V segment lost 0 bases, leaving 10 bases of the junction unmatched. Germline V gives CDR1 SGHDN, CDR2 FVKESK. The CDR3 totals 17 residues. Here the CDR3 reads CASSQDQAGGGRNEQFF. CDR3 bases: TGTGCCAGCAGCCAAGATCAAGCGGGAGGTGGGCGAAATGAGCAGTTCTTC.

The rearrangement uses TRBV4-3 and TRBJ2-7; D possibly corresponds to TRBD2 (6 bases). The CDR3 extends over 14 amino acids. V dropped 0 bases and J dropped 5 bases, with 11 bases sitting between them. Germline V gene sequence: CDR1 LGHNA, CDR2 YSLEER. The CDR3 sequence is CASSQDPWRDEQYF. In DNA form, the CDR3 reads TGCGCCAGCAGCCAAGATCCCTGGAGGGACGAGCAGTACTTC.

The CDR3 DNA follows: TGTGCCAGCAAGCCTCGAGGTGCAGACACCGGGGAGCTGTTTTTT. Its protein is CASKPRGADTGELFF. The chain joins TRBV6-1 to TRBJ2-2; D unclear. This CDR3 comprises 15 residues. Germline CDR1 and CDR2: MNHNS and SASEGT. Between the trimmed V and J ends, which lost 7 bases and 3 bases, there was a span of 15 bases.

The CDR3 DNA follows: TGTGCCAGCAGTTACTCTGTACAGGTGAACACTGAAGCTTTCTTT. It is translated as CASSYSVQVNTEAFF. The V and J genes are TRBV6-6 and TRBJ1-1; maybe TRBD1 (5 bases). The CDR3 runs 15 residues. CDR1 and CDR2 (germline): MNHNY, SVGAGI (reference sequence). The ends were cut back, 0 bases at V and 0 bases at J, with 8 bases in the middle.

There are a few counts of this clone. The chain employs TRBV11-2 and TRBJ2-7, with D maybe TRBD1 (6 bases). Trimming stripped 4 bases from V and 3 bases from J, with 10 bases between. This CDR3 is built from 13 residues. CDR1 is SGHAT and CDR2 is FQNNGV in the germline V gene. CDR3 sequence (DNA): TGTGCCAGCAGCTCTACAGGGCGCTACGAGCAGTACTTC. Its translation is CASSSTGRYEQYF.

A single count supports this clone. The chain is built from TRBV2 and TRBJ1-1, with 8 bases that match TRBD1. Germline values: CDR1 SNHLY, CDR2 FYNNEI. CDR3 size: 13 residues. Germline trimming cut 6 bases from V and 6 bases from J; bases unmatched to any gene: 6. The CDR3 sequence: CASRAQGDAEAFF. CDR3 DNA sequence: TGTGCCAGCAGAGCACAGGGGGACGCTGAAGCTTTCTTT.